One sample yielded the 6 T cell receptor beta chains listed below, sequenced in a study of blood T cell repertoires in COVID-19. Repertoires were generated with immunoSEQ multiplex PCR, while TCRdb's copy carries only in-frame clones and drops some. The table records some 200,000 clones, roughly 90% of them present only once. Sample: PBMCs or T cells enriched from blood (not recorded which). These receptors originate from a woman younger than 45 who had recovered from COVID-19.

The CDR3 nucleotides read TGCAGCGTAGGGGGGACTAGACAAAATGAGCAGTTCTTC. Translating gives CSVGGTRQNEQFF. The chain links TRBV29-1 to TRBJ2-1; 8 nucleotides line up with TRBD2. The CDR3 runs to 13 residues. Germline CDR1 SQVTM, CDR2 ANQGSEA. Trimming removed 6 bases from V and 7 bases from J; junction bases left unmatched: 8.

This rearrangement joins TRBV27 to TRBJ2-3; no reliable D call. V was trimmed by 2 bases and J by 3 bases, leaving 9 bases between them. The CDR3 extends over 14 amino acids. CDR1 is MNHEY, CDR2 SMNVEV, per germline (reference sequence). CDR3 residues: CASSLMGWTDTQYF. The CDR3 region has the DNA TGTGCCAGCAGTTTAATGGGCTGGACAGATACGCAGTATTTT.

This chain connects TRBV21-1 to TRBJ2-7; the DNA was not used to check the table's D call, TRBD1. TRBV21-1 constitutes a pseudogene. This CDR3 is built from 16 residues. The CDR3 spells CASSKAGGQRGYEQYF. CDR3 sequence (DNA): TGTGCCAGCAGCAAGGCCGGTGGACAAAGGGGCTACGAGCAGTACTTC.

This clone was picked up a small number of times. The rearrangement uses TRBV28 and TRBJ1-2; 7 bases line up with TRBD1. The CDR3 is 15 amino acids. Per the germline V gene, CDR1 is MDHEN and CDR2 is SYDVKM. The junction had 6 bases not matched to a gene; V was cut back by 1 base and J by 4 bases. The CDR3 nucleotides read TGTGCCAGCAGTTTATCGAGACAGGGTACCTATGGCTACACCTTC. The encoded protein is CASSLSRQGTYGYTF.

The chain recombines TRBV30 with TRBJ2-3, with D uncertain. Germline CDR1 and CDR2: GTSNPN and SVGIG (reference sequence). V lost 1 base to trimming and J lost 4 bases, with 6 bases between them. The CDR3 runs 12 residues. DNA for the CDR3: TGTGCCTGGAGTGCATCAGCAGATACGCAGTATTTT. This sequence encodes CAWSASADTQYF. Variable domain in full (rest from reference TRBV30 and TRBJ2-3): SQTIHQWPATLVQPVGSPLSLECTVEGTSNPNLYWYRQAAGRGLQLLFYSVGIGQISSEVPQNLSASRPQDRQFILSSKKLLLSDSGFYLCAWSASADTQYFGPGTRLTVL.

This clone was counted between two and nine times. This chain joins TRBV24-1 and TRBJ2-3; TRBD1 matches 7 bases. Germline V gene data show CDR1 as KGHDR and CDR2 as SFDVKD. The V gene end was trimmed by 1 base and the J gene end by 8 bases; junction bases not matched to a gene: 8. The CDR3 is 15 residues long. CDR3 nucleotide sequence: TGTGCCACCAGTGATTTCACAGGGGACCCCGCTACGCAGTATTTT. Its protein product is CATSDFTGDPATQYF.